Below are 14 T cell receptor beta chains sequenced from a single sample in a study of shared clonotypes between healthy human individuals. Method: immunoSEQ multiplex PCR; TCRdb's copy keeps in-frame clones and lacks some. The table records millions of clones, 90% to 95% of them present only once. Sequencing used naive CD4+ T cells sorted from blood. As to subset: CD45RA+ positively selected. These TCRs come from a man between 18 and 29 years old in good health.

V is TRBV5-4 and J is TRBJ2-7, with 11 bases matching TRBD1. The junction had 6 bases not matched to a gene; V was cut back by 4 bases and J by 3 bases. This CDR3 spans 15 amino acids. The germline V gene encodes CDR1 SGHNT and CDR2 YYREEE (reference sequence). The CDR3 sequence: CASSARDRGFYEQYF. CDR3 DNA sequence: TGTGCCAGCAGCGCCCGGGACAGGGGGTTCTACGAGCAGTACTTC.

Concerning this clone itself: Just one base apart from a much larger clone, this may be a read error. Other nucleotide sequences in the sample specify the same CDR3. This rearrangement joins TRBV5-6 to TRBJ2-5, with unresolved D. Germline CDR1 and CDR2: SGHDT and YYEEEE. The CDR3 consists of 11 residues. V lost 4 bases, J lost 3 bases, and 4 bases lay in between. CDR3 DNA: TGTGCCAGCAGCGTGGAAGAGACCCAGTACTTC. Its translation is CASSVEETQYF. Full variable domain (outside the CDR3, taken from reference TRBV5-6 and TRBJ2-5): DAGVTQSPTHLIKTRGQQVTLRCSPKSGHDTVSWYQQALGQGPQFIFQYYEEEERQRGNFPDRFSGHQFPNYSSELNVNALLLGDSALYLCASSVEETQYFGPGTRLLVL.

This clone was picked up a small number of times. The DNA for the CDR3 is TGTGCCAGCAGCTTAGACAGGGGAAATTCACCCCTCCACTTT. It translates to CASSLDRGNSPLHF. The rearrangement joins TRBV7-2 to TRBJ1-6; 7 bases map to TRBD1. CDR3 length: 14 residues. Trimming removed 1 base from V and 7 bases from J; junction bases left unmatched: 1. Germline assignment: CDR1 SGHTA and CDR2 FQGNSA.

This chain links TRBV11-2 with TRBJ2-2; 8 bases fit TRBD2. Germline CDR1 and CDR2: SGHAT and FQNNGV. CDR3 length equals 16 residues. V lost 1 base, J lost 7 bases, and 8 bases stayed unmatched. The CDR3 sequence: CASSLVSVAGIGELFF. The CDR3, as DNA: TGTGCCAGCAGCTTAGTGTCGGTAGCGGGAATCGGGGAGCTGTTTTTT.

V is TRBV11-1 and J is TRBJ1-1; maybe TRBD1 (6 bases). The CDR3 length is 14 residues. The germline gives CDR1 SGHAT, CDR2 FQDESV (reference sequence). Trimming left V 5 bases short and J 1 base short, with 11 bases between. For the CDR3, the DNA is TGTGCCAGCAGCCGGGGGGCGGAGAACACTGAAGCTTTCTTT. It is translated as CASSRGAENTEAFF.

This clone was recorded once. This chain uses TRBV30 with TRBJ2-6; a weak D match, TRBD1 (5 bases). The CDR3 extends over 15 amino acids. CDR1 GTSNPN and CDR2 SVGIG come from the germline V gene (reference sequence). Trimming shortened V by 0 bases and J by 2 bases, and 8 bases separated the two germline ends. The CDR3 loop reads CAWSVPGTGANVLTF. The CDR3 DNA reads TGTGCCTGGAGTGTACCAGGGACTGGGGCCAACGTCCTGACTTTC.

Here the CDR3 reads CASSLDPSGANVLTF. The CDR3 DNA follows: TGTGCCAGCAGCTTGGATCCCTCTGGGGCCAACGTCCTGACTTTC. The chain combines TRBV5-8 with TRBJ2-6; D ambiguous. The CDR3 is 15 amino acids. Between the trimmed V and J ends, which lost 0 bases and 0 bases, there was a span of 4 bases. Germline-derived CDR1 and CDR2 are SGHTS and YDEGEE.

Comment on this clone: Other DNA sequences from this sample encode an identical CDR3 as well. The rearrangement uses TRBV7-9 and TRBJ1-1; D might be TRBD1 (5 bases). CDR3 length: 13 amino acids. The V gene lost 5 bases and the J gene lost 1 base, with 8 bases spanning the gap. CDR1 and CDR2 (germline): SEHNR, FQNEAQ (reference sequence). The CDR3 nucleotides read TGTGCCAGCAGCCCAACAGGGAACACTGAAGCTTTCTTT. This translates into CASSPTGNTEAFF.

The CDR3 nucleotides read TGTGCCAGCAGTGAATATGGGTGGGGGGCGATTACTGAAGCTTTCTTT. Protein sequence: CASSEYGWGAITEAFF. The chain employs TRBV25-1 and TRBJ1-1, with D perhaps matching TRBD1 (6 bases). V was pared by 0 bases and J by 5 bases, with 16 bases between. The CDR3 runs 16 residues. The germline V gene has CDR1 MGHDK and CDR2 SYGVNS.

The chain recombines TRBV5-4 with TRBJ1-2, with 7 nucleotides matching TRBD1. This CDR3 comprises 13 residues. Unmatched junction bases numbered 5, after V lost 5 bases and J lost 4 bases. Per germline, CDR1 SGHNT and CDR2 YYREEE (reference sequence). CDR3 amino acids: CASSFTGVYGYTF. DNA of the CDR3: TGTGCCAGCAGTTTTACAGGGGTCTATGGCTACACCTTC.

This clone has just one count. The V and J genes are TRBV4-3 and TRBJ2-5; 9 nucleotides match TRBD2. V trimming: 0 bases; J trimming: 5 bases; junction bases outside the gene matches: 4. The germline V gene encodes CDR1 LGHNA and CDR2 YSLEER. There are 15 residues in the CDR3. This CDR3 is CASSQDRLAGETQYF. CDR3 sequence (DNA): TGCGCCAGCAGCCAAGATCGGCTAGCGGGGGAGACCCAGTACTTC.

V usage is TRBV6-5 and J usage is TRBJ2-1; D is unclear. Deletions cut 6 bases from V and 3 bases from J, with 6 bases between. CDR1 is MNHEY, CDR2 SVGAGI, per germline. CDR3 size: 12 residues. CDR3 region: CASRGGYNEQFF. The CDR3 nucleotides are TGTGCCAGCAGGGGCGGCTACAATGAGCAGTTCTTC.

The chain carries TRBV7-2 and TRBJ1-2; TRBD1 matches 10 bases. Germline V CDR1 and CDR2: SGHTA, FQGNSA. The CDR3 length is 14 residues. V trimming: 6 bases; J trimming: 8 bases; junction bases outside the gene matches: 9. CDR3 amino acids: CASSHRDRGSGYTF. The CDR3 DNA is TGTGCCAGCAGTCACCGGGACAGGGGTAGCGGCTACACCTTC.

The V gene is TRBV19, the J gene TRBJ2-1; D gene unclear. The CDR3 runs 13 residues. Germline-derived CDR1 and CDR2 are LNHDA and SQIVND (reference sequence). Trimming left V 5 bases short and J 8 bases short, with 13 bases between. CDR3 DNA: TGTGCCAGTAGTCCTTACCCTTCATATGAGCAGTTCTTC. Translating it yields CASSPYPSYEQFF.